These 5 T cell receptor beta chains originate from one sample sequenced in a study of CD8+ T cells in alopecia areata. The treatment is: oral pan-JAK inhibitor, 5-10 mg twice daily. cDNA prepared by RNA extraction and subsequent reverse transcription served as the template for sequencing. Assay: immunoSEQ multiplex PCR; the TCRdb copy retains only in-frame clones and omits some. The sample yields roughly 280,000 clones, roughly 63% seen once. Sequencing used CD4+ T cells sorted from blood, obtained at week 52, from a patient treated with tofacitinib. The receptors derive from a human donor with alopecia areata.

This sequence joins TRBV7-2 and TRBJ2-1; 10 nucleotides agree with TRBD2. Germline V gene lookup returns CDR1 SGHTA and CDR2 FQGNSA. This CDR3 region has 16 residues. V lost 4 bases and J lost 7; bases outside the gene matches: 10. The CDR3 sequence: CASSSRTSGTRNEQFF. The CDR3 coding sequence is TGTGCCAGCAGCTCCCGGACTAGCGGAACTAGGAATGAGCAGTTCTTC.

As DNA, the CDR3 is TGTGCCTGGAGTGAAGGCAGCCTCTCCTATAATTCACCCCTCCACTTT. Translating it yields CAWSEGSLSYNSPLHF. The gene calls are TRBV30 and TRBJ1-6; D is uncertain. The CDR3 runs to 16 residues. Per germline, CDR1 GTSNPN and CDR2 SVGIG (reference sequence). V was trimmed by 1 base and J by 0 bases, leaving 10 bases between them.

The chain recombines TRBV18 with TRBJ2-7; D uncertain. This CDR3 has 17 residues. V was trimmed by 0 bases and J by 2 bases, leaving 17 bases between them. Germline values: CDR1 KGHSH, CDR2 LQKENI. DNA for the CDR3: TGTGCCAGCTCACCACCTGATGCGCGAAGAGCGACCTACGAGCAGTACTTC. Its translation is CASSPPDARRATYEQYF.

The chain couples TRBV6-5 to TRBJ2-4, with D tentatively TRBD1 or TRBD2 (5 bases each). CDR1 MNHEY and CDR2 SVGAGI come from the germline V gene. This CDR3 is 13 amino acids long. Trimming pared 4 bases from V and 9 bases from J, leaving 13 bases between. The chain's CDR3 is CASSSGTLSIQYF. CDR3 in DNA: TGTGCCAGCAGTTCCGGGACGCTCAGCATTCAGTACTTC.

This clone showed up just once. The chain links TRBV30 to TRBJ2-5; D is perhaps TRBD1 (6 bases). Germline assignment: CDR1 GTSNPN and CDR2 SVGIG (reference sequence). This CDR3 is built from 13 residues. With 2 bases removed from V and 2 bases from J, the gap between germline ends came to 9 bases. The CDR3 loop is CAWSRQAQETQYF. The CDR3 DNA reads TGTGCCTGGAGTCGACAGGCGCAAGAGACCCAGTACTTC.